These 15 T cell receptor beta chains originate from one sample sequenced in a study of T cell responses to AZD1222 COVID-19 vaccine. Data came from immunoSEQ multiplex PCR; TCRdb stores just in-frame clones and leaves some out. Of 100,000 to 150,000 clones in the sample, over 70% were seen once. Sequencing used peripheral blood, obtained on day 0 of AZD1222 vaccination. Receptor source: an adult in good health.

The rearrangement links TRBV11-3 to TRBJ2-3; D is ambiguous. The CDR3 runs 14 residues. The germline CDR1 and CDR2 sequences are SGHNT and YENEEA. With 2 bases removed from V and 2 bases from J, the gap between germline ends came to 8 bases. For the CDR3, the DNA is TGTGCCAGCAGCTTAATGGCGGACACAGATACGCAGTATTTT. Translating gives CASSLMADTDTQYF.

This chain connects TRBV19 to TRBJ1-5; tentatively, D is TRBD1 (6 bases). The V gene lost 6 bases and the J gene lost 2 bases, with 11 bases spanning the gap. Germline V gives CDR1 LNHDA, CDR2 SQIVND (reference sequence). The CDR3 is made up of 14 amino acids. The CDR3 DNA reads as TGTGCCAGTAGGGACAGTCTCGGCAATCAGCCCCAGCATTTT. Translation: CASRDSLGNQPQHF.

The chain has TRBV2 and TRBJ2-1; 9 nucleotides agree with TRBD1. The CDR3 runs to 13 residues. CDR1 and CDR2 (germline): SNHLY, FYNNEI. V lost 5 bases, J lost 8 bases, and 4 bases stayed unmatched. In nucleotides, the CDR3 is TGTGCCAGCAGTCCGGGACAGGGAGATGAGCAGTTCTTC. Translating gives CASSPGQGDEQFF.

V is TRBV7-9 and J is TRBJ1-6, with D tentatively TRBD1 (5 bases). The CDR3 contains 13 residues. V was trimmed by 5 bases and J by 7 bases, leaving 9 bases between them. Germline CDR1 reads SEHNR; CDR2 reads FQNEAQ (reference sequence). CDR3 residues: CASSQQENSPLHF. The CDR3 DNA is TGTGCCAGCAGCCAACAGGAAAATTCACCCCTCCACTTT.

The chain combines TRBV3-1 (or the pseudogene TRBV3-2) with TRBJ2-3, with 11 bases lining up with TRBD1. The CDR3 runs 16 residues. Germline assignment: CDR1 LGHDT and CDR2 YNNKEL (reference sequence). Trimming took 4 bases from V and 2 from J; bases not matched to a gene: 5. DNA of the CDR3: TGTGCCAGCAGCCTCATTGGACAGGGGGCCACAGATACGCAGTATTTT. It yields the protein CASSLIGQGATDTQYF.

The chain joins TRBV11-3 to TRBJ2-7; D is uncertain. The V and J ends lost 5 bases and 3 bases respectively, with 14 bases between them. The CDR3 spans 14 residues. Germline CDR1 reads SGHNT; CDR2 reads YENEEA. The CDR3 here is CASSLDGWGYEQYF. The CDR3 nucleotides read TGTGCCAGCAGCCTCGACGGCTGGGGCTACGAGCAGTACTTC.

The chain has TRBV12-3 or TRBV12-4 and TRBJ1-2, with no clear D. This CDR3 comprises 13 residues. Trimming took 6 bases from V and 1 from J, leaving 9 bases between them. For the CDR3, the DNA is TGTGCCAGCAGCCTCGAAAATAACTATGGCTACACCTTC. It specifies CASSLENNYGYTF.

The CDR3 DNA sequence: TGTGCCATCAGTGAGCCCGGTGGGGGGGCGAACACTGAAGCTTTCTTT. It yields the protein CAISEPGGGANTEAFF. The chain combines TRBV10-3 with TRBJ1-1; TRBD1 is a possible D gene (6 bases). V shed 2 bases and J shed 1 base, with 14 bases lying between them. Germline lookup yields CDR1 ENHRY and CDR2 SYGVKD. This CDR3 contains 16 residues.

This chain connects TRBV6-2 or TRBV6-3 to TRBJ1-5; D is unclear. The length of the CDR3 is 16 residues. V lost 2 bases, J lost 0 bases, and 11 bases lay in between. CDR1 is MNHEY and CDR2 is SVGEGT in the germline V gene. The CDR3 sequence: CASSYPWHFSNQPQHF. In DNA, the CDR3 is TGTGCCAGCAGTTACCCTTGGCACTTTAGCAATCAGCCCCAGCATTTT.

The genes are TRBV30 and TRBJ1-1; tentatively, D is TRBD1 (6 bases). V dropped 2 bases and J dropped 1 base, with 8 bases sitting between them. The V gene's germline CDR1 is GTSNPN and CDR2 SVGIG (reference sequence). This CDR3 has 13 residues. The CDR3 protein is CAWSRRGNTEAFF. For the CDR3, the DNA is TGTGCCTGGAGTCGCAGGGGGAACACTGAAGCTTTCTTT.

V is TRBV10-3 and J is TRBJ2-7; 8 nucleotides align to TRBD2. Germline assignment: CDR1 ENHRY and CDR2 SYGVKD. This CDR3 region has 14 residues. J gave up 5 bases and V 11 bases, and 14 bases lay outside the gene matches. This CDR3 reads CASAPTGGDDEQYF. The CDR3 DNA reads TGTGCCTCGGCCCCTACCGGGGGGGACGACGAGCAGTACTTC.

A word on this clone: This sample also contains other DNA sequences that code for the same CDR3. The V and J genes are TRBV28 and TRBJ1-5, with no clear D. The CDR3 has 12 residues. Germline V gene data show CDR1 as MDHEN and CDR2 as SYDVKM. Trimming shortened V by 1 base and J by 6 bases, and 4 bases separated the two germline ends. This CDR3 is CASSLFSQPQHF. Here the CDR3 DNA reads TGTGCCAGCAGTTTATTCAGTCAGCCCCAGCATTTT.

This clone was counted between two and nine times. This chain connects TRBV27 to TRBJ2-1; a weak D match, TRBD2 (5 bases). V gave up 0 bases and J gave up 4 bases, with 7 bases separating them. Germline CDR1 and CDR2: MNHEY and SMNVEV (reference sequence). This CDR3 region has 14 residues. DNA of the CDR3: TGTGCCAGCAGTTTATCGTGGAGGTACAATGAGCAGTTCTTC. It yields the protein CASSLSWRYNEQFF.

This chain uses TRBV5-4 with TRBJ2-3; TRBD2 matches at 12 bases. Germline V gene data show CDR1 as SGHNT and CDR2 as YYREEE (reference sequence). The CDR3 sequence is 16 residues long. With V trimmed by 5 bases and J by 6 bases, 10 bases remained unmatched. Here the CDR3 reads CASRPTSGGSPDTQYF. The CDR3 region has the DNA TGTGCCAGCAGACCTACTAGCGGGGGGTCTCCCGATACGCAGTATTTT. The whole variable domain, filled in from reference TRBV5-4 and TRBJ2-3, reads ETGVTQSPTHLIKTRGQQVTLRCSSQSGHNTVSWYQQALGQGPQFIFQYYREEENGRGNFPPRFSGLQFPNYSSELNVNALELDDSALYLCASRPTSGGSPDTQYFGPGTRLTVL.

The rearrangement joins TRBV5-4 to TRBJ2-4; weak D call: TRBD2 (5 bases). The V gene's germline CDR1 is SGHNT and CDR2 YYREEE (reference sequence). CDR3 length: 14 amino acids. Trimming took off 4 bases at V and 7 bases at J, with 15 bases between the two ends. CDR3 amino acids: CASSENRGSNIQYF. The CDR3, as DNA: TGTGCCAGCAGCGAAAACCGGGGATCGAACATTCAGTACTTC.